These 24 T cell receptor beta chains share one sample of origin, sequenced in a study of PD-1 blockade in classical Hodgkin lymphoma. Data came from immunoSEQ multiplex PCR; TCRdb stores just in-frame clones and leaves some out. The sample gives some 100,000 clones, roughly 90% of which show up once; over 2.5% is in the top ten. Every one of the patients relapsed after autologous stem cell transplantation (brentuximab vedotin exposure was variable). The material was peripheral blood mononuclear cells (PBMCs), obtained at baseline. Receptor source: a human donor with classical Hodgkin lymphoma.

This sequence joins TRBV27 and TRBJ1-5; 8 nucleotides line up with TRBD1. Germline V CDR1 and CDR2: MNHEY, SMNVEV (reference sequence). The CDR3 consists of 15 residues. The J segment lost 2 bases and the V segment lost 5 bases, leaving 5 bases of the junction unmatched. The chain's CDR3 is CASSGQGLGNQPQHF. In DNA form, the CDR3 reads TGTGCCAGCAGTGGACAGGGATTGGGCAATCAGCCCCAGCATTTT.

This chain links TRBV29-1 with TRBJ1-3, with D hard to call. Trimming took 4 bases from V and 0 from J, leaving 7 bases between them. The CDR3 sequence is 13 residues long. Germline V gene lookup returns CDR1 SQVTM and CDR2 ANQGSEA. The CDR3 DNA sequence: TGCAGCGTTGTTCCCTTCTCTGGAAACACCATATATTTT. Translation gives CSVVPFSGNTIYF.

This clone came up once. CDR3 loop: CASGKLRQDPNEQFF. CDR3 nucleotide sequence: TGTGCCAGCGGAAAGTTGCGCCAGGACCCCAATGAGCAGTTCTTC. The J gene is TRBJ2-1, the V gene TRBV7-9; D is uncertain. Germline V gene sequence: CDR1 SEHNR, CDR2 FQNEAQ (reference sequence). Trimming took off 8 bases at V and 6 bases at J, with 20 bases between the two ends. The CDR3 loop spans 15 amino acids.

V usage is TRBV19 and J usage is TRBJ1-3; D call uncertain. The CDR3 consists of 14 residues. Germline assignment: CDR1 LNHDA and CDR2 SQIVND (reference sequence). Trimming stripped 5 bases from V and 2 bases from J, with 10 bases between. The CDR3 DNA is TGTGCCAGTAGTGTGGGTTGGACTGGAAACACCATATATTTT. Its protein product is CASSVGWTGNTIYF.

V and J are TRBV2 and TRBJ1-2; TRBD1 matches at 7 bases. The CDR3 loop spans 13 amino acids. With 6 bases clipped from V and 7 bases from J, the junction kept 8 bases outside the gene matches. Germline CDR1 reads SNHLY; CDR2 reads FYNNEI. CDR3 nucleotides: TGTGCCAGCAGCTCGGGACAGTTTAGTGGCTACACCTTC. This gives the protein CASSSGQFSGYTF.

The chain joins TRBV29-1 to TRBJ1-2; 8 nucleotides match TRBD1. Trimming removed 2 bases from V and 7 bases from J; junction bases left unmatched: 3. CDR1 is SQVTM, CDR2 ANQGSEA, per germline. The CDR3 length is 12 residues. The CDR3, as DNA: TGCAGCGTTGAAACCGGGACAGGTGGCTACACCTTC. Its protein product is CSVETGTGGYTF. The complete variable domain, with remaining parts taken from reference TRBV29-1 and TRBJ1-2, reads SAVISQKPSRDICQRGTSLTIQCQVDSQVTMMFWYRQQPGQSLTLIATANQGSEATYESGFVIDKFPISRPNLTFSTLTVSNMSPEDSSIYLCSVETGTGGYTFGSGTRLTVV.

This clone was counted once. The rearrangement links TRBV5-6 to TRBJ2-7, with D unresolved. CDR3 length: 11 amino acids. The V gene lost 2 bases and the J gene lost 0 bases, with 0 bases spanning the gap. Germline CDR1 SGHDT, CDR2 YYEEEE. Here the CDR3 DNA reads TGTGCCAGCAGCTTCTCCTACGAGCAGTACTTC. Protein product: CASSFSYEQYF.

As DNA, the CDR3 is TGTGCCAGCAGCTTGGGGACTAGCGGGATGAGTAGGGAGACCCAGTACTTC. This codes for CASSLGTSGMSRETQYF. The rearrangement joins TRBV5-4 to TRBJ2-5, with TRBD2 matching 12 bases. The CDR3 runs to 17 residues. V lost 0 bases to trimming and J lost 5 bases; unmatched junction nucleotides: 8. Germline V gene sequence: CDR1 SGHNT, CDR2 YYREEE (reference sequence).

CDR3 protein: CASSFNEQYF. CDR3 in DNA: TGTGCCAGCAGTTTTAACGAGCAGTACTTC. The chain couples TRBV28 to TRBJ2-7; D uncertain. This CDR3 contains 10 residues. V was clipped by 3 bases and J by 5 bases, with 2 bases between them. Germline V gives CDR1 MDHEN, CDR2 SYDVKM.

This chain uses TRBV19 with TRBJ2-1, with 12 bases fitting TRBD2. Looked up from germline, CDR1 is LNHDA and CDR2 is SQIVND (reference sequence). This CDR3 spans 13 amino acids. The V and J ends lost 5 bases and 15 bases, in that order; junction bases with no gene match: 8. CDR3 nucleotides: TGTGCCAGTAGTTCGCAGACTAGCGGGAGTCGGTTCTTC. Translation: CASSSQTSGSRFF.

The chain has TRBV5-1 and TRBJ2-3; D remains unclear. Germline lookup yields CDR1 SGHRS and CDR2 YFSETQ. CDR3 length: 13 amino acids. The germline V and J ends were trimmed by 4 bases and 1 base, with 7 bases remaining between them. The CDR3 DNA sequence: TGCGCCAGCAGCGCCCTAGGCACAGATACGCAGTATTTT. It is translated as CASSALGTDTQYF.

CDR3 protein: CASSYGGARNEQYF. The CDR3 DNA reads as TGTGCCAGCAGCTATGGCGGGGCTAGGAACGAGCAGTACTTC. J is TRBJ2-7 and V is TRBV19; D might be TRBD2 (6 bases). V lost 9 bases to trimming and J lost 5 bases, with 20 bases between them. Germline V gene sequence: CDR1 LNHDA, CDR2 SQIVND (reference sequence). This CDR3 is 14 amino acids long.

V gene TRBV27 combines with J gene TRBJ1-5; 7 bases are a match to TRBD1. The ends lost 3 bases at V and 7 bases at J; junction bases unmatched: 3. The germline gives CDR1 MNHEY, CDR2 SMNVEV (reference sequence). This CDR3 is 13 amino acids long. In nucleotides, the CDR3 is TGTGCCAGCAGTTTGGGACAGAGCCAGCCCCAGCATTTT. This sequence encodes CASSLGQSQPQHF.

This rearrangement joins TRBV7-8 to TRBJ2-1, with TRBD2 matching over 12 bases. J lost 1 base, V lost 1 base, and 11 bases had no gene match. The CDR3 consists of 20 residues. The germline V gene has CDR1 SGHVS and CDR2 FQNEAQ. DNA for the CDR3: TGTGCCAGCAGCTTAGTTGCACTAGCGGGAGGACTATATTCCTACAATGAGCAGTTCTTC. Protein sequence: CASSLVALAGGLYSYNEQFF.

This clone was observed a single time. CDR3: CASTAGAEQFF. CDR3 bases: TGTGCCAGCACCGCCGGGGCGGAGCAGTTCTTC. The chain has TRBV25-1 and TRBJ2-1; tentatively, D is TRBD1 or TRBD2 (5 bases each). CDR3 length: 11 residues. V was clipped by 7 bases and J by 10 bases, with 11 bases between them. Germline CDR1 reads MGHDK; CDR2 reads SYGVNS.

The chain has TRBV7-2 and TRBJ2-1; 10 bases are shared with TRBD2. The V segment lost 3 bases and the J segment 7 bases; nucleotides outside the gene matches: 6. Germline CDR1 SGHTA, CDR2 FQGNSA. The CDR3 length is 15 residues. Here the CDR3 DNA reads TGTGCCAGCAGCTTTGCCACTAGCGGGAAGAATGAGCAGTTCTTC. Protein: CASSFATSGKNEQFF.

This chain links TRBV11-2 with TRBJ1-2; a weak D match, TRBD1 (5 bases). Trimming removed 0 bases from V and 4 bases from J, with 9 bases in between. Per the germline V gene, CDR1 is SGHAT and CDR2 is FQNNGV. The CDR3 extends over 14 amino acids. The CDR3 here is CASSLDTGSYGYTF. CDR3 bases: TGTGCCAGCAGCTTAGACACAGGAAGCTATGGCTACACCTTC.

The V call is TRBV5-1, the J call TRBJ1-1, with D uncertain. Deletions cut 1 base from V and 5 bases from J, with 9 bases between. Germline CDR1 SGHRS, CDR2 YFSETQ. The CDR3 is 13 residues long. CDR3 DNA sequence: TGCGCCAGCAGCTTGTGGGCCGGGACTGAAGCTTTCTTT. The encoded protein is CASSLWAGTEAFF.

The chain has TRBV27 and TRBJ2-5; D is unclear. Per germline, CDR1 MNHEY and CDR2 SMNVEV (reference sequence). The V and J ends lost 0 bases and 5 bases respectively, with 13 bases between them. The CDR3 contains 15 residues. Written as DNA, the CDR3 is TGTGCCAGCAGTTTATCCCCCCACCCGAGGGAGACCCAGTACTTC. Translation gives CASSLSPHPRETQYF.

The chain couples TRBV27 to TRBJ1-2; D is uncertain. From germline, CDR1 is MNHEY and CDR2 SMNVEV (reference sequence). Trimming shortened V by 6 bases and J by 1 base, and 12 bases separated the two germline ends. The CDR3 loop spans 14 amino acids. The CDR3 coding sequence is TGTGCCAGCAGCACCCACGGAGGTAACTATGGCTACACCTTC. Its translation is CASSTHGGNYGYTF.

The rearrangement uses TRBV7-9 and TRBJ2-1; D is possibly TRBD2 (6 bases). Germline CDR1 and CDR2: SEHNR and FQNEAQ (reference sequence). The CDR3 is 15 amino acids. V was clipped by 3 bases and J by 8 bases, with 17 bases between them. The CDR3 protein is CASSLESAGRDEQFF. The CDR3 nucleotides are TGTGCCAGCAGCTTGGAATCGGCGGGACGGGATGAGCAGTTCTTC.

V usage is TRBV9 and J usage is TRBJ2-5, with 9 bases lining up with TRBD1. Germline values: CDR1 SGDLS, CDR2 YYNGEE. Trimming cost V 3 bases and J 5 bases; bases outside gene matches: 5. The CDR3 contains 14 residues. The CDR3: CASSAQGAKETQYF. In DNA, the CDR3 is TGTGCCAGCAGCGCACAGGGGGCTAAGGAGACCCAGTACTTC.

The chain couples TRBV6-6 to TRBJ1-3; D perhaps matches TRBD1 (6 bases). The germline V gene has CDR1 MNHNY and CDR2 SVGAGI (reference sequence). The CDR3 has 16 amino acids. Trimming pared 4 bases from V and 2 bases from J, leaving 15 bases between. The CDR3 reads CASSSKGGSPGNTIYF. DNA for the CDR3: TGTGCCAGCAGTTCGAAAGGGGGTAGCCCTGGAAACACCATATATTTT.

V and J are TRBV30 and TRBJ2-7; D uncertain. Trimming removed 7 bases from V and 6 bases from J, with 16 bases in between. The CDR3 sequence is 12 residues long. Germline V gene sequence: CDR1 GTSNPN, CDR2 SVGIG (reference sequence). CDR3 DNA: TGTGCCTCCTCGGCGAGTTATGGCGAGCAGTACTTC. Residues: CASSASYGEQYF. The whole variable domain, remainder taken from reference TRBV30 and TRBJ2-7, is SQTIHQWPATLVQPVGSPLSLECTVEGTSNPNLYWYRQAAGRGLQLLFYSVGIGQISSEVPQNLSASRPQDRQFILSSKKLLLSDSGFYLCASSASYGEQYFGPGTRLTVT.